Listed below are T cell receptor beta chains from one sample, sequenced in a study of CD8 T cells in ankylosing spondylitis. TCRdb called the 5' RACE reads again in MiXCR, with one record for every CDR3 protein. The data hold about 250,000 distinct CDR3 sequences, with roughly 32% observed a single time. The sequencing input was blood, either unsorted or a sorted T cell fraction (not recorded which). All receptors come from a male donor with ankylosing spondylitis or in good health (not recorded which). CDR3s leave out the opening cysteine and the closing phenylalanine or tryptophan. Each record gives: J gene, V gene, CDR3 protein.

J: TRBJ2-2; V: TRBV12-3/TRBV12-4; CDR3: ASSLNRANTGELF
J: TRBJ2-5; V: TRBV10-1; CDR3: ASKETATRETQY
J: TRBJ2-3; V: TRBV29-1; CDR3: SVGTRATDTQY
J: TRBJ2-4; V: TRBV5-1; CDR3: ASSLGQGVLY
J: TRBJ2-5; V: TRBV20-1; CDR3: SARDFQRFQETQY
J: TRBJ2-3; V: TRBV20-1; CDR3: SARDSGGPADTQY
J: TRBJ2-3; V: TRBV12-3/TRBV12-4; CDR3: ASSGGRGLTDTQY
J: TRBJ2-7; V: TRBV20-1; CDR3: SARRQAHEQY
J: TRBJ2-7; V: TRBV5-6; CDR3: ASSHPALSYEQY
J: TRBJ1-2; V: TRBV24-1; CDR3: ATSDGPYYGYT
J: TRBJ2-3; V: TRBV10-3; CDR3: TLSPPLQAWGGDTQY
J: TRBJ2-1; V: TRBV20-1; CDR3: SASGGVNYNEQF
J: TRBJ2-3; V: TRBV15; CDR3: ATSTERGATDTQY
J: TRBJ2-5; V: TRBV6-1; CDR3: ASSSWGPRETQY
J: TRBJ2-3; V: TRBV20-1; CDR3: SARFGGGTDTQY
J: TRBJ2-5; V: TRBV20-1; CDR3: SARGETQY
J: TRBJ1-1; V: TRBV12-3/TRBV12-4; CDR3: ASSFGTAPED
J: TRBJ1-3; V: TRBV5-5; CDR3: ASSLDRGSGNTIY
J: TRBJ1-1; V: TRBV7-2; CDR3: ASSPPGDPEAF
J: TRBJ2-3; V: TRBV10-3; CDR3: AIRETSGGDDTQY
J: TRBJ2-3; V: TRBV9; CDR3: ASSTEWTSGNTDTQY
J: TRBJ2-7; V: TRBV4-2; CDR3: ASSPRTGREQY
J: TRBJ2-3; V: TRBV3-1; CDR3: ASSPAADTQY
J: TRBJ2-7; V: TRBV7-9; CDR3: ASSLRDVSYEQY
J: TRBJ2-4; V: TRBV20-1; CDR3: SARDRDTDIQY